This T cell receptor beta chain was observed in a study of low-dose radiotherapy and immunotherapy resistance in tumors. Across the whole study: Doses of 0.5 Gy per fraction every 2 weeks, totaling 6.5 Gy, went to Cohort 1.

Time point defined: after trial treatment. Treatment reported: LDRT plus nivolumab, ipilimumab, low-dose cyclophosphamide and aspirin (RACIN trial). The sample holds many counts of this clonotype. Alpha- and beta-chain coverage of first-strand cDNA came from TRAV- and TRBV-specific primers. TCRs were put through 20 PCR cycles of amplification with Phusion. A constant-region primer and the V-primer adapter served as the primer pair. Each CDR3 protein is one row after TCRdb ran MiXCR on the reads. The sample contains more than 30,000 distinct CDR3 sequences, about half of which appear only once. This CDR3 comprises 16 residues. Trimming took off 6 bases at V and 7 bases at J, with 23 bases between the two ends. Germline-derived CDR1 and CDR2 are SGDLS and YYNGEE.

The material sequenced was PBMCs, taken after low-dose radiotherapy plus immunotherapy. The chain uses TRBV9 and TRBJ2-4, with D possibly matching TRBD2 (7 bases). The sequence derives from a male donor with gallbladder cancer. CDR3 sequence: CASTEGPGGGMNIQYF. For the CDR3, the DNA is TGTGCCAGCACCGAAGGTCCTGGCGGGGGCATGAACATTCAGTACTTC.